What follows are 32 T cell receptor beta chains derived from one specimen sequenced in a study of blood T cell repertoires in COVID-19. Sequencing was performed with immunoSEQ multiplex PCR; in TCRdb, only in-frame clones are kept and a portion is missing. The sample has about 120,000 clones, about 74% seen once; the top ten hold roughly 7.9%. The sample was peripheral blood. The receptors were gathered from a human donor in a cohort sampled during active COVID-19.

The CDR3 reads CASSEDTNYGYTF. The CDR3 DNA sequence: TGTGCCAGCAGCGAGGACACGAACTATGGCTACACCTTC. The chain combines TRBV14 with TRBJ1-2; tentatively, D is TRBD1 (5 bases). Trimming removed 5 bases at V and 2 bases at J, with 9 bases between. The CDR3 consists of 13 residues. The V gene's germline CDR1 is SGHDN and CDR2 FVKESK.

This clone was found once. The rearrangement joins TRBV10-1 to TRBJ2-7, with a possible D match to TRBD1 (5 bases). The germline V gene encodes CDR1 WNHNN and CDR2 SYGVQD (reference sequence). This CDR3 spans 16 amino acids. V lost 3 bases and J 9 bases, leaving 24 bases between the germline ends. The CDR3 spells CASSDLQEPGSGGQYF. The CDR3 DNA reads as TGCGCCAGCAGTGATCTACAGGAACCCGGATCTGGTGGGCAGTACTTC.

V usage is TRBV7-8 and J usage is TRBJ1-4, with D possibly matching TRBD1 (5 bases). The CDR3 sequence is 18 residues long. V was trimmed by 1 base and J by 2 bases, leaving 17 bases between them. In germline, CDR1 is SGHVS, CDR2 FQNEAQ. The CDR3 spells CASSLVAGGWGTNEKLFF. In nucleotides, the CDR3 is TGTGCCAGCAGCTTAGTAGCGGGGGGATGGGGGACTAATGAAAAACTGTTTTTT.

Only one count was recorded for this clone. The genes are TRBV6-6 and TRBJ2-7, with TRBD2 matching 8 bases. From germline, CDR1 is MNHNY and CDR2 SVGAGI (reference sequence). CDR3 length equals 15 residues. With 2 bases clipped from V and 5 bases from J, the junction kept 8 bases outside the gene matches. In DNA, the CDR3 is TGTGCCAGCAGTTACGACGCGGGAGGCGGTGACGAGCAGTACTTC. Translating it yields CASSYDAGGGDEQYF.

The DNA for the CDR3 is TGCGCCAGCAGCCCTGGGGTAGGGAGGAAAGAAGGCTACACCTTC. Protein: CASSPGVGRKEGYTF. The gene calls are TRBV5-1 and TRBJ1-2; unclear D gene. Germline V CDR1 and CDR2: SGHRS, YFSETQ. V was shortened by 4 bases and J by 8 bases, with 21 bases between the two germline ends. This CDR3 has 15 amino acids.

The chain employs TRBV27 and TRBJ2-7; possibly TRBD1 for D (6 bases). V lost 1 base and J lost 3, with 13 bases in between. There are 15 residues in the CDR3. Germline-derived CDR1 and CDR2 are MNHEY and SMNVEV (reference sequence). CDR3 nucleotides: TGTGCCAGCAGTTTATGGCAGGGGAAGGTCTACGAGCAGTACTTC. Its protein product is CASSLWQGKVYEQYF.

This clone is a singleton in its sample. The rearrangement joins TRBV11-2 to TRBJ2-1, with TRBD2 matching over 7 bases. CDR3 size: 15 residues. Germline assignment: CDR1 SGHAT and CDR2 FQNNGV. Trimming removed 1 base from V and 7 bases from J; junction bases left unmatched: 7. The CDR3 DNA sequence: TGTGCCAGCAGCTTAGGGCTAGCGGCTAAGAATGAGCAGTTCTTC. This translates into CASSLGLAAKNEQFF.

The V and J genes are TRBV7-6 and TRBJ2-3; D might be TRBD1 (7 bases). The CDR3 has 15 amino acids. V gave up 5 bases and J gave up 2 bases, with 14 bases separating them. From germline, CDR1 is SGHVS and CDR2 FNYEAQ. CDR3 loop: CASSPRDSFTDTQYF. DNA of the CDR3: TGTGCCAGCAGCCCGCGGGACAGCTTCACAGATACGCAGTATTTT.

The CDR3, as DNA: TGTGCCAGCAGCGAGGACAGGGGCGGAGAGACCCAGTACTTC. Amino acids: CASSEDRGGETQYF. This chain links TRBV7-6 with TRBJ2-5, with 9 bases aligning to TRBD1. The V gene's germline CDR1 is SGHVS and CDR2 FNYEAQ. J was trimmed by 4 bases and V by 5 bases; bases with no gene match: 5. The CDR3 is 14 amino acids.

This clone was seen a few times. The chain employs TRBV2 and TRBJ1-6; a possible D gene is TRBD1 (5 bases). Germline lookup yields CDR1 SNHLY and CDR2 FYNNEI. V lost 0 bases to trimming and J lost 6 bases, with 15 bases between them. The length of the CDR3 is 17 residues. CDR3 sequence (DNA): TGTGCCAGCAGTGAAGCACACCCCTCGGGGGGTAATTCACCCCTCCACTTT. Translated: CASSEAHPSGGNSPLHF.

The V and J genes are TRBV6-5 and TRBJ2-7, with a weak D call TRBD1 (6 bases). V lost 1 base and J 1 base, leaving 11 bases between the germline ends. Per germline, CDR1 MNHEY and CDR2 SVGAGI. This CDR3 spans 15 amino acids. CDR3 region: CASSYLGHSSYEQYF. CDR3 nucleotides: TGTGCCAGCAGTTACTTGGGACATTCATCCTACGAGCAGTACTTC.

The genes are TRBV19 and TRBJ2-7; 9 bases agree with TRBD1. The CDR3 totals 15 residues. CDR1 and CDR2 (germline): LNHDA, SQIVND (reference sequence). V lost 5 bases and J lost 3; bases outside the gene matches: 8. The CDR3 is CASSLTGTGNYEQYF. Written as DNA, the CDR3 is TGTGCCAGTAGTCTGACTGGGACAGGGAACTACGAGCAGTACTTC.

DNA of the CDR3: TGTGCCAGCAGCTTGGTAGCAGCCTACGAGCAGTACTTC. It is translated as CASSLVAAYEQYF. The V call is TRBV5-6, the J call TRBJ2-7, with D uncertain. The CDR3 loop spans 13 amino acids. From germline, CDR1 is SGHDT and CDR2 YYEEEE. The V end lost 0 bases, the J end lost 2 bases, and 6 bases lay between the germline ends.

V gene TRBV7-6 combines with J gene TRBJ2-5, with 9 bases fitting TRBD2. The CDR3 has 18 residues. Germline V CDR1 and CDR2: SGHVS, FNYEAQ. V gave up 1 base and J gave up 4 bases; unmatched junction bases: 13. CDR3 sequence: CASSLGQAGGPSGETQYF. The CDR3 bases are TGTGCCAGCAGCTTAGGTCAGGCGGGAGGGCCCTCTGGAGAGACCCAGTACTTC.

The chain is built from TRBV6-5 and TRBJ2-2; TRBD1 matches at 10 bases. The V and J ends lost 5 bases and 4 bases, in that order; junction bases with no gene match: 4. Germline values: CDR1 MNHEY, CDR2 SVGAGI. The CDR3 is made up of 15 amino acids. CDR3 protein: CASSRQGAITGELFF. Here the CDR3 DNA reads TGTGCCAGCAGTAGACAGGGGGCGATCACCGGGGAGCTGTTTTTT.

The chain has TRBV27 and TRBJ2-7, with 9 bases identical to TRBD1. CDR3 size: 17 residues. CDR1 and CDR2 (germline): MNHEY, SMNVEV (reference sequence). The junction had 23 bases not matched to a gene; V was cut back by 5 bases and J by 12 bases. DNA of the CDR3: TGTGCCAGCAGTCCCGCCCCGGGACAGGGCCCCGATCGTTGGGCGTACTTC. Translation: CASSPAPGQGPDRWAYF.

The V gene is TRBV15, the J gene TRBJ1-4; D is perhaps TRBD1 (5 bases). The V and J ends lost 9 bases and 5 bases respectively, with 13 bases between them. The germline V gene encodes CDR1 LNHNV and CDR2 YYDKDF (reference sequence). CDR3 length: 13 amino acids. DNA for the CDR3: TGTGCCACAAGAATTGGGGGGAATGAAAAACTGTTTTTT. It translates to CATRIGGNEKLFF.

The rearrangement joins TRBV27 to TRBJ1-1; the match to TRBD1 covers 7 bases. The CDR3 is made up of 15 amino acids. The germline gives CDR1 MNHEY, CDR2 SMNVEV (reference sequence). Losses at the gene ends were 7 bases for V and 0 bases for J; bases not matched to a gene: 8. The CDR3 DNA sequence: TGTGCCAGCATGTTGGCAGGGGGTCTGAACACTGAAGCTTTCTTT. It is translated as CASMLAGGLNTEAFF.

In DNA form, the CDR3 reads TGCGCCAGCAGCTTCGGGGACAGCTCCTACGAGCAGTACTTC. This gives the protein CASSFGDSSYEQYF. The chain carries TRBV5-1 and TRBJ2-7; TRBD1 aligns across 7 bases. The CDR3 contains 14 residues. Per the germline V gene, CDR1 is SGHRS and CDR2 is YFSETQ. With 2 bases clipped from V and 0 bases from J, the junction kept 2 bases outside the gene matches. Based on the CDR3 plus reference TRBV5-1 and TRBJ2-7, the full variable domain is KAGVTQTPRYLIKTRGQQVTLSCSPISGHRSVSWYQQTPGQGLQFLFEYFSETQRNKGNFPGRFSGRQFSNSRSEMNVSTLELGDSALYLCASSFGDSSYEQYFGPGTRLTVT.

The chain uses TRBV3-1 (or the pseudogene TRBV3-2) and TRBJ2-3; D gene unclear. The ends were cut back, 1 base at V and 1 base at J, with 15 bases in the middle. The length of the CDR3 is 17 residues. Germline-derived CDR1 and CDR2 are LGHDT and YNNKEL (reference sequence). The CDR3 coding sequence is TGTGCCAGCAGCCAAGTGAACCCATCTCGGGGCACAGATACGCAGTATTTT. This translates into CASSQVNPSRGTDTQYF.

The CDR3 loop reads CASSVDTPGNQPQHF. The DNA of the CDR3 is TGTGCCAGTAGTGTCGACACGCCAGGCAATCAGCCCCAGCATTTT. V and J are TRBV19 and TRBJ1-5; D not certain. Deletions cut 5 bases from V and 2 bases from J, with 13 bases between. The CDR3 spans 15 residues. Looked up from germline, CDR1 is LNHDA and CDR2 is SQIVND (reference sequence).

The chain joins TRBV6-5 to TRBJ2-6; possible D gene TRBD1, 7 bases. This CDR3 region has 15 residues. In germline, CDR1 is MNHEY, CDR2 SVGAGI. The ends were cut back, 6 bases at V and 0 bases at J, with 9 bases in the middle. CDR3 region: CASSQGGSGANVLTF. CDR3 sequence (DNA): TGTGCCAGCAGCCAGGGGGGCTCTGGGGCCAACGTCCTGACTTTC.

The V gene is TRBV4-1, the J gene TRBJ1-3; D ambiguous. The V gene's germline CDR1 is MGHRA and CDR2 YSYEKL. This CDR3 is 15 amino acids long. Trimming left V 1 base short and J 4 bases short, with 11 bases between. CDR3 loop: CASSQGRTHGNTIYF. As DNA, the CDR3 is TGCGCCAGCAGCCAAGGCAGAACCCACGGAAACACCATATATTTT.

CDR3 residues: CASSVSGQGYNEQFF. For the CDR3, the DNA is TGTGCCAGCAGCGTATCGGGACAGGGCTACAATGAGCAGTTCTTC. The rearrangement joins TRBV9 to TRBJ2-1; 9 nucleotides match TRBD1. Looked up from germline, CDR1 is SGDLS and CDR2 is YYNGEE. The length of the CDR3 is 15 residues. Trimming cost V 1 base and J 3 bases; bases outside gene matches: 2.

The chain uses TRBV27 and TRBJ2-5; 8 nucleotides match TRBD1. Germline V gene data show CDR1 as MNHEY and CDR2 as SMNVEV (reference sequence). With V trimmed by 8 bases and J by 4 bases, 12 bases remained unmatched. The CDR3 sequence is 15 residues long. The CDR3 here is CASDPGGEVIETQYF. CDR3 coding DNA: TGTGCCAGCGATCCAGGGGGCGAGGTGATAGAGACCCAGTACTTC.

This chain connects TRBV4-2 to TRBJ2-7, with TRBD1 matching 9 bases. CDR3 length: 15 residues. CDR1 is LGHNA and CDR2 is YNFKEQ in the germline V gene. The ends lost 1 base at V and 4 bases at J; junction bases unmatched: 5. CDR3 sequence (DNA): TGTGCCAGCAGCCAAGCCCGGGACAGGGCTTACGAGCAGTACTTC. It is translated as CASSQARDRAYEQYF.

The chain uses TRBV2 and TRBJ2-7; 7 bases match TRBD1. Trimming removed 11 bases from V and 2 bases from J; junction bases left unmatched: 12. Germline-derived CDR1 and CDR2 are SNHLY and FYNNEI. CDR3 size: 14 residues. The CDR3 sequence: CAGQSLQGPYEQYF. CDR3 coding DNA: TGTGCCGGACAATCCTTACAGGGGCCCTACGAGCAGTACTTC.

The rearrangement links TRBV5-1 to TRBJ2-3, with TRBD2 matching 7 bases. The CDR3 covers 16 residues. The trim removed 0 bases at V and 0 bases at J, leaving 4 bases unmatched. Germline CDR1 and CDR2: SGHRS and YFSETQ. DNA of the CDR3: TGCGCCAGCAGCTTGGTCGGGGGGATAAGCACAGATACGCAGTATTTT. Protein product: CASSLVGGISTDTQYF.

The chain is built from TRBV6-5 and TRBJ1-5, with 7 nucleotides matching TRBD1. V dropped 7 bases and J dropped 6; count of bases not matched to a gene: 9. CDR1 and CDR2 (germline): MNHEY, SVGAGI. The CDR3 runs 14 residues. The CDR3 DNA follows: TGTGCCAGCACCTCCGACAGGGCGGGTCAGCCCCAGCATTTT. Protein: CASTSDRAGQPQHF.

CDR3: CASSLDIVSYEQYF. DNA of the CDR3: TGTGCCAGCAGCCTGGACATCGTCTCCTACGAGCAGTACTTC. V gene TRBV2 combines with J gene TRBJ2-7, with D possibly TRBD1 on 5 matching bases. V dropped 6 bases and J dropped 0 bases, with 12 bases sitting between them. The CDR3 consists of 14 residues. The germline V gene has CDR1 SNHLY and CDR2 FYNNEI.

The rearrangement joins TRBV9 to TRBJ1-4; D not certain. Per germline, CDR1 SGDLS and CDR2 YYNGEE. The CDR3 runs to 13 residues. V was cut by 4 bases and J by 1 base, with 5 bases left in between. The CDR3 bases are TGTGCCAGCAGCTCCCAAACTAATGAAAAACTGTTTTTT. It yields the protein CASSSQTNEKLFF.

The chain carries TRBV7-9 and TRBJ1-3; 7 bases fit TRBD1. This CDR3 contains 16 residues. Germline values: CDR1 SEHNR, CDR2 FQNEAQ (reference sequence). Trimming at V came to 3 bases and at J to 0 bases, leaving 5 bases not matched to a gene. The DNA of the CDR3 is TGTGCCAGCAGCTTTGGGACAGCAAGCTCTGGAAACACCATATATTTT. It is translated as CASSFGTASSGNTIYF.